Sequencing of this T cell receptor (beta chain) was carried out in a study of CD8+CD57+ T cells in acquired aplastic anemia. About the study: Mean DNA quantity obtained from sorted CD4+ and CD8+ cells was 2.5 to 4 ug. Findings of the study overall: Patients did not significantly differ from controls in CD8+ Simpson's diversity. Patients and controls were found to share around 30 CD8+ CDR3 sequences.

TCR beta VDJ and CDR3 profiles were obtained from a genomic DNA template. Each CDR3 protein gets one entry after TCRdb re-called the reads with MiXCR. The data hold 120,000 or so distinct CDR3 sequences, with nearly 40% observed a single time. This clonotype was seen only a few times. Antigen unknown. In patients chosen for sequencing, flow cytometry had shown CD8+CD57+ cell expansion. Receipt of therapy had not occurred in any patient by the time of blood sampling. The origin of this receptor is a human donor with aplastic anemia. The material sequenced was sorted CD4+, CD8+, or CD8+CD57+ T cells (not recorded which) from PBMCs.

CDR3 protein: CASSYTLRAGLLGDTEAFF. The CDR3 nucleotides are TGTGCCAGCAGTTACACCTTAAGGGCAGGGTTACTTGGGGACACTGAAGCTTTCTTT. The chain couples TRBV6-2 or TRBV6-3 to TRBJ1-1, with D perhaps matching TRBD1 (5 bases). V lost 2 bases to trimming and J lost 3 bases, with 25 bases between them. Germline CDR1 is MNHEY and CDR2 is SVGEGT. This CDR3 spans 19 amino acids.